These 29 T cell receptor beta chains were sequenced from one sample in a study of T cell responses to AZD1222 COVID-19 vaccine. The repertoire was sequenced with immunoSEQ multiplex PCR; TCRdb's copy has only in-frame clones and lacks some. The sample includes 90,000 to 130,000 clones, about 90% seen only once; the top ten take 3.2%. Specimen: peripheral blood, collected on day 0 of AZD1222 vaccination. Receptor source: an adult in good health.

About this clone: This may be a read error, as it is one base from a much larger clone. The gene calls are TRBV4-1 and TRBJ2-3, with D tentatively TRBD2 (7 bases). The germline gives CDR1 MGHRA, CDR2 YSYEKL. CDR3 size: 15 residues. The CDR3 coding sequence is TGCGCCCGCAGCCGTCTAGGGGGGGAAGGGGATACGCAGTATTTT. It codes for CARSRLGGEGDTQYF.

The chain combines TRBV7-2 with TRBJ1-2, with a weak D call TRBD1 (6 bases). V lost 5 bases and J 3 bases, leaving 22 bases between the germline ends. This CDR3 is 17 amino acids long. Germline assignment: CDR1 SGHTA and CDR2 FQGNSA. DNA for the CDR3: TGTGCCAGCAGCCCACGGCTGAGTCAGGGGAGGGACTATGGCTACACCTTC. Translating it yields CASSPRLSQGRDYGYTF.

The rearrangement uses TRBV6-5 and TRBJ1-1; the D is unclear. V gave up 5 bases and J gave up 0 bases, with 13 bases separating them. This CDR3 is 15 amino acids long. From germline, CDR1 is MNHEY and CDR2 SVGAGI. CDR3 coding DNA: TGTGCCAGCAGTCCGCGAATAGCGATGAACACTGAAGCTTTCTTT. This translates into CASSPRIAMNTEAFF.

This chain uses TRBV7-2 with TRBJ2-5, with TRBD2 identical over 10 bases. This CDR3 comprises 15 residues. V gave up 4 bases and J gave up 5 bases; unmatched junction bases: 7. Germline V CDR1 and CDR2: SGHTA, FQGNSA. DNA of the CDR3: TGTGCCAGCAGCTCCGCTAGCGGGGGTTCGGAGACCCAGTACTTC. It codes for CASSSASGGSETQYF.

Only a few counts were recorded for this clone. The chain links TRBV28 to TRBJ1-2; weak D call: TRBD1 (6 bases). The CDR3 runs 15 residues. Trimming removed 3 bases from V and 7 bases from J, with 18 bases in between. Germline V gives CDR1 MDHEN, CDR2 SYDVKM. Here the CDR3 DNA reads TGTGCCAGCAGTTTTTTCTTTCGCAGGGGAGGTGGCTACACCTTC. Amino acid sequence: CASSFFFRRGGGYTF.

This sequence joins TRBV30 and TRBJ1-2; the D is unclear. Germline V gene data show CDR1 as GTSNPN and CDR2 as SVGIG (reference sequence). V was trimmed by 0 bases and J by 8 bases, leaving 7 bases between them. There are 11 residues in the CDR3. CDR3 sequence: CAWSVGSGYTF. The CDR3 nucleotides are TGTGCCTGGAGTGTCGGGTCAGGCTACACCTTC.

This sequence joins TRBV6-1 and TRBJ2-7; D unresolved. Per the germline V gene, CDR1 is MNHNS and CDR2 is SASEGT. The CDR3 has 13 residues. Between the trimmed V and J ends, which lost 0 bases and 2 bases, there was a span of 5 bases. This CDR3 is CASSEAVTYEQYF. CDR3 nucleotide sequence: TGTGCCAGCAGTGAAGCAGTTACCTACGAGCAGTACTTC.

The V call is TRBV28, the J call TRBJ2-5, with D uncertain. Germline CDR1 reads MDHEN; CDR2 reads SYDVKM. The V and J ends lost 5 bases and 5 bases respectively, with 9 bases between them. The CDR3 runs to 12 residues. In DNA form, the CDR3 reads TGTGCCAGCAGTAGATCAGCGGAGACCCAGTACTTC. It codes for CASSRSAETQYF. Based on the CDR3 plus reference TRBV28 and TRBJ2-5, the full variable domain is DVKVTQSSRYLVKRTGEKVFLECVQDMDHENMFWYRQDPGLGLRLIYFSYDVKMKEKGDIPEGYSVSREKKERFSLILESASTNQTSMYLCASSRSAETQYFGPGTRLLVL.

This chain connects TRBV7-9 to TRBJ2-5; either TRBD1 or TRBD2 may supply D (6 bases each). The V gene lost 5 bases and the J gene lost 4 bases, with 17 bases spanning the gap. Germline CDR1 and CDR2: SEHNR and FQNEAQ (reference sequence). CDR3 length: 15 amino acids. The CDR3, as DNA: TGTGCCAGCAGCCGTGGCCCGGGGGCCGTAGAGACCCAGTACTTC. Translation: CASSRGPGAVETQYF.

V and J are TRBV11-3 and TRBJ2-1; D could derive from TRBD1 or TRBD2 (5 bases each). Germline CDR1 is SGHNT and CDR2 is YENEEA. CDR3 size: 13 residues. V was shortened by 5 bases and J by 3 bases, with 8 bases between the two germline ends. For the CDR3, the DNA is TGTGCCAGCAGCCGGGACCGCTACAATGAGCAGTTCTTC. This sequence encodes CASSRDRYNEQFF.

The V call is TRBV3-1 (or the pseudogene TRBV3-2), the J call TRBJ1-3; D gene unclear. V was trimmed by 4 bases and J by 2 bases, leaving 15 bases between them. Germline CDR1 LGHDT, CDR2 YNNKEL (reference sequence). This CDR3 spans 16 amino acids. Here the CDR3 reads CASSLLPRGPGNTIYF. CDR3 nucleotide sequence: TGTGCCAGCAGCCTCCTACCCCGAGGGCCTGGAAACACCATATATTTT.

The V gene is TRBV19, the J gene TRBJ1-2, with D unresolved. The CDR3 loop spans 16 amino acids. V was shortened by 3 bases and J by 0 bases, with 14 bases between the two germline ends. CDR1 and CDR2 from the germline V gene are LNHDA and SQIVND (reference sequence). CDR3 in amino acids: CASSMEAGLANYGYTF. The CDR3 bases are TGTGCCAGTAGTATGGAGGCAGGCCTAGCTAACTATGGCTACACCTTC.

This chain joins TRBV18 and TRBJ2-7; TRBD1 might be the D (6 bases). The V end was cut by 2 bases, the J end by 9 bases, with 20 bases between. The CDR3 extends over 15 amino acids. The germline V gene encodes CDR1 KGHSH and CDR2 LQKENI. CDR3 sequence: CASSPAGVGYGGQYF. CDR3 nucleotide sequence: TGTGCCAGCTCACCAGCAGGGGTGGGTTACGGTGGGCAGTACTTC. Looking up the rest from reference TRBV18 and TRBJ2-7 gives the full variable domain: NAGVMQNPRHLVRRRGQEARLRCSPMKGHSHVYWYRQLPEEGLKFMVYLQKENIIDESGMPKERFSAEFPKEGPSILRIQQVVRGDSAAYFCASSPAGVGYGGQYFGPGTRLTVT.

CDR3 nucleotides: TGTGCCAGCAGACCAGGGACTAGCGGGGCAAGCACAGATACGCAGTATTTT. Translated, it gives CASRPGTSGASTDTQYF. The genes are TRBV11-2 and TRBJ2-3, with 13 bases matching TRBD2. CDR1 SGHAT and CDR2 FQNNGV come from the germline V gene. The CDR3 loop spans 17 amino acids. V trimming: 6 bases; J trimming: 0 bases; junction bases outside the gene matches: 6.

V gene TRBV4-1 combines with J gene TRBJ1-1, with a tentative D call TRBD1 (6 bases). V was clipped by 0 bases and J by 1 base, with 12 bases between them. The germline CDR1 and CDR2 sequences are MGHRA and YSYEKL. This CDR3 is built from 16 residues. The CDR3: CASSQDLTGANTEAFF. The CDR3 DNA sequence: TGCGCCAGCAGCCAAGATCTTACGGGGGCGAACACTGAAGCTTTCTTT.

DNA for the CDR3: TGTGCCAGCAGCTTAGTCCCGACAGATACGCAGTATTTT. Translated, it gives CASSLVPTDTQYF. V gene TRBV7-3 combines with J gene TRBJ2-3; unclear D gene. CDR1 and CDR2 from the germline V gene are SGHTA and FQGTGA. V gave up 2 bases and J gave up 3 bases, with 6 bases separating them. This CDR3 region has 13 residues.

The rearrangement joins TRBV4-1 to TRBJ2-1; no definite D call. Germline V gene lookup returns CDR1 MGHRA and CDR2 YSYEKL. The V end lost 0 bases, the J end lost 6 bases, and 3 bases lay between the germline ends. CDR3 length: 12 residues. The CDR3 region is CASSQEGNEQFF. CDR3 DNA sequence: TGCGCCAGCAGCCAAGAGGGCAATGAGCAGTTCTTC.

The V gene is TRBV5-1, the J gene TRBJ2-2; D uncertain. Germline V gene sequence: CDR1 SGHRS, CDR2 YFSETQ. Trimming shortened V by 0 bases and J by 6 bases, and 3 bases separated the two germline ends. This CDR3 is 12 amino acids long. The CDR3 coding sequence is TGCGCCAGCAGCTTGGGGTCCGGGGAGCTGTTTTTT. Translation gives CASSLGSGELFF.

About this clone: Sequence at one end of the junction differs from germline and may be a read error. The DNA of the CDR3 is TGTGCCAGCAGTGAAACCGGGACAGGGGGCTTGAATTCCTTC. It is translated as CASSETGTGGLNSF. The V call is TRBV2, the J call TRBJ2-4; TRBD1 aligns across 12 bases. This CDR3 comprises 14 residues. Germline values: CDR1 SNHLY, CDR2 FYNNEI.

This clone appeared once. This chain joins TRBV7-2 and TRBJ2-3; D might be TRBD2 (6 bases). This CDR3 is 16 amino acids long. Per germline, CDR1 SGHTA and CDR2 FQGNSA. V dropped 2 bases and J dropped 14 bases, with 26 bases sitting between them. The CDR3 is CASSLNSWGGRDFLYF. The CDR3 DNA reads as TGTGCCAGCAGCTTAAATTCTTGGGGTGGCCGGGACTTCTTGTATTTT.

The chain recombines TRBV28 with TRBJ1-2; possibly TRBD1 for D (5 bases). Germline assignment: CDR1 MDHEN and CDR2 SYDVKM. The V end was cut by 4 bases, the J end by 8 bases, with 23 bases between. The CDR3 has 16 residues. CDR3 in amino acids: CASSSSPGTPARGYTF. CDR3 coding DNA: TGTGCCAGCAGTTCCTCCCCCGGGACTCCCGCGCGGGGCTACACCTTC.

The CDR3 region is CASSLPNEKLFF. CDR3 coding DNA: TGTGCCAGCAGCTTACCTAATGAAAAACTGTTTTTT. The chain recombines TRBV7-2 with TRBJ1-4; D not certain. Between the trimmed V and J ends, which lost 2 bases and 3 bases, there was a span of 1 base. Germline values: CDR1 SGHTA, CDR2 FQGNSA. The CDR3 is 12 amino acids.

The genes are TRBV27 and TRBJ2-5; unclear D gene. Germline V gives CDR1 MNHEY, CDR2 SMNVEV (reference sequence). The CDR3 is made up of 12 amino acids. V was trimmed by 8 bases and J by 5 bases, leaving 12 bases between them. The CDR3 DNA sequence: TGTGCCAGCTTGCGCATGGGGGAGACCCAGTACTTC. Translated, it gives CASLRMGETQYF.

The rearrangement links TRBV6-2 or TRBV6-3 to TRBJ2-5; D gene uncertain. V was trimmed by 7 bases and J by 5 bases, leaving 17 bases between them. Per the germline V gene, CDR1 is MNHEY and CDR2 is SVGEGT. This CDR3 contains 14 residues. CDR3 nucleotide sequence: TGTGCCAGCAACCCCGCGTTGAGCGTTGAGACCCAGTACTTC. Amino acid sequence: CASNPALSVETQYF.

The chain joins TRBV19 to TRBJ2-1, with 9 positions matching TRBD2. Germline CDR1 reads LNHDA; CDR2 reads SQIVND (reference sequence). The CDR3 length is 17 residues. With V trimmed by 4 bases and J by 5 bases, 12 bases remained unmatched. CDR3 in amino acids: CASSTLSSGRIDNEQFF. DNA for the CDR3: TGTGCCAGTAGTACCCTCTCCAGCGGGAGGATTGACAATGAGCAGTTCTTC.

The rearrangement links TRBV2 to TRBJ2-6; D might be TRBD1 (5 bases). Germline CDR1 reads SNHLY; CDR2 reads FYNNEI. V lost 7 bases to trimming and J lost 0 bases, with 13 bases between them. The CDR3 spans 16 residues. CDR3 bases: TGTGCCAGCAATTTACAGGCCCCCTCTGGGGCCAACGTCCTGACTTTC. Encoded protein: CASNLQAPSGANVLTF.

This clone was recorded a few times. The DNA of the CDR3 is TGTGCCACCAGTGAGTCCGGACGGGACTATGGCTACACCTTC. Its protein is CATSESGRDYGYTF. The chain links TRBV24-1 to TRBJ1-2, with D unclear. Germline V gives CDR1 KGHDR, CDR2 SFDVKD. V gave up 4 bases and J gave up 3 bases, with 11 bases separating them. The CDR3 sequence is 14 residues long.

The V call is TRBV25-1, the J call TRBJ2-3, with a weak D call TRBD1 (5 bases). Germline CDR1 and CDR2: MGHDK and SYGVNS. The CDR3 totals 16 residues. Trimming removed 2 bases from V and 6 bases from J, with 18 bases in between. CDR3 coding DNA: TGTGCCAGCAGTGAACTTTTCGGCAGGGTCGGGGATACGCAGTATTTT. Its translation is CASSELFGRVGDTQYF.

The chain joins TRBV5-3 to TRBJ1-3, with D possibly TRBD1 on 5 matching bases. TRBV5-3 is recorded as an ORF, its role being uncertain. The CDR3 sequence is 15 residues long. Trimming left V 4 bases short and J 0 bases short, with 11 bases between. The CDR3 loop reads CARSPGRTSGNTIYF. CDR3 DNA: TGTGCCAGAAGCCCGGGACGTACCTCTGGAAACACCATATATTTT.